This TCR beta chain was sequenced for a study of early T cells in non-severe SARS-CoV-2 infection. The study's findings and limits: Matching with VDJdb favored anti-spike CD8 responses (missing private and CD4 specificities).

The ends lost 7 bases at V and 4 bases at J; junction bases unmatched: 2. CDR1 is SQVTM, CDR2 ANQGSEA, per germline. The CDR3 length is 13 residues. This clonotype was observed a handful of times. Its cognate antigen is unknown. Separate cDNA molecules each had unique molecular identifiers attached to them. TCRdb re-called the 5' RACE reads with MiXCR, one entry per CDR3 protein. The table includes 75,000 or so distinct CDR3 sequences, roughly 13% detected once. Input material: whole blood. The origin of this receptor is an adult who was a healthcare worker with PCR-confirmed SARS-CoV-2 infection or an uninfected control (not recorded which). This chain joins TRBV29-1 and TRBJ2-3; 13 nucleotides line up with TRBD2. Written as DNA, the CDR3 is TGCAGCGGGACTAGCGGGGGCCCAGATACGCAGTATTTT. It specifies CSGTSGGPDTQYF.